This TCR beta chain came from a study of CD4 and CD8 cells across lung adenocarcinoma regions. This clonotype rates as medium-sized. Using its own MiXCR run on the PCR reads, TCRdb lists one record per CDR3 protein. The repertoire holds nearly 7,000 distinct CDR3 sequences, roughly half seen once, with about 39% in the top ten. The CDR3 has 16 residues. CDR1 is MNHEY, CDR2 SVGAGI, per germline. The V and J ends lost 4 bases and 2 bases, in that order; junction bases with no gene match: 7. The chain joins TRBV6-5 to TRBJ2-7, with 11 bases lining up with TRBD2. This sequence was found in a male donor with lung adenocarcinoma. The CD4 and CD8 labels of this study may be unreliable. Sample: CD8+ T cells from the center of a lung tumor. The CDR3 loop reads CASSSPKTSGTYEQYF. The CDR3 DNA is TGTGCCAGCAGTTCACCTAAGACTAGCGGGACCTACGAGCAGTACTTC.